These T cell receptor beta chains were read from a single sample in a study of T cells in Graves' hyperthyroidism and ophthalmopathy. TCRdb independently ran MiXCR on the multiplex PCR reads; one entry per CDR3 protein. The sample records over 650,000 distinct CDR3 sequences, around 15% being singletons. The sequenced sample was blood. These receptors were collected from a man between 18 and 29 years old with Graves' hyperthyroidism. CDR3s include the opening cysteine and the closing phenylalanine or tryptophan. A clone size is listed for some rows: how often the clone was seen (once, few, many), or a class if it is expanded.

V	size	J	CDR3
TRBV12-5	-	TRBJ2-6	CASGLGREAGANVLTF
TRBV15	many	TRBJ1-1	CATSRARDSMNTEAFF
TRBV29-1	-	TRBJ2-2	CSVHRRGGGTGELFF
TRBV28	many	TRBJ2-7	CASSTGGRGEQYF
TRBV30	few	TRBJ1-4	CAWSSGKSNEKLFF
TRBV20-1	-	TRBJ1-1	CSARDPQVPNTEAFF
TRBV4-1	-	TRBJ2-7	CASSQTGTPPPYEQYF
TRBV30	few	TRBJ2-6	CAWTPAYSGANVLTF
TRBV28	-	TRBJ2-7	CASSFEGGWESWYEQYF
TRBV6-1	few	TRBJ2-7	CASSEMVIGQYF
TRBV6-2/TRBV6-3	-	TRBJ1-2	CASSYSRSGYTF
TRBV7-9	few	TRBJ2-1	CASSLISASRNEQFF
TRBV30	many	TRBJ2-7	CAWSVRDSYEQYF